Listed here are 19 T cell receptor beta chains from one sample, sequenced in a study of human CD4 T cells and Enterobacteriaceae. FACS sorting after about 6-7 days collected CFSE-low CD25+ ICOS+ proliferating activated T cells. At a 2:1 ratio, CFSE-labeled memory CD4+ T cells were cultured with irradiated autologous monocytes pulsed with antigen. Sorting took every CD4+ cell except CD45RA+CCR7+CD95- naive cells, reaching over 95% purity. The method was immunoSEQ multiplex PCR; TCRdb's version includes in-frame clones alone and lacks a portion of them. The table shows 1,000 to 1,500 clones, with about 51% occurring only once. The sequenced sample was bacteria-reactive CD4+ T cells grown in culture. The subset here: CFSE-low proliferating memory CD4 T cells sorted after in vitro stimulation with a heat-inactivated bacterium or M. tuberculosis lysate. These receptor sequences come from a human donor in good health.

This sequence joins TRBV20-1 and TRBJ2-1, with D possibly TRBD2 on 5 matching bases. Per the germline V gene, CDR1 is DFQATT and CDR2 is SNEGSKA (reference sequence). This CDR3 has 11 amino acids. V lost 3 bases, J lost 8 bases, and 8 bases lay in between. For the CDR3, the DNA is TGCAGTGCTAGTCGGCGGGATGAGCAGTTCTTC. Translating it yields CSASRRDEQFF.

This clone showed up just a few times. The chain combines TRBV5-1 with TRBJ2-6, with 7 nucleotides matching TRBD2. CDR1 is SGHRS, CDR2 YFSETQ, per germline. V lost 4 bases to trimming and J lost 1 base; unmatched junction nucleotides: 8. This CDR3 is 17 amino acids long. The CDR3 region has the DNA TGCGCCAGCAGCCCCGTAGGGAGGGAGTCTGGGGCCAACGTCCTGACTTTC. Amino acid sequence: CASSPVGRESGANVLTF.

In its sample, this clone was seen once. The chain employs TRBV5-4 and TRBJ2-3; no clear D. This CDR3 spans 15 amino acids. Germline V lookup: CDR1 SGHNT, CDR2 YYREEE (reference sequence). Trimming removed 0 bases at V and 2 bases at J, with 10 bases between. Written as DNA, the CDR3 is TGTGCCAGCAGCTTGGATAGAGGCTACACAGATACGCAGTATTTT. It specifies CASSLDRGYTDTQYF.

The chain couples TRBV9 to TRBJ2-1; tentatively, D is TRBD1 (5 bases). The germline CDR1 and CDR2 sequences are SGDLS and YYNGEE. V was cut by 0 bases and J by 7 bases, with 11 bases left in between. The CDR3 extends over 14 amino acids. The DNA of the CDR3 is TGTGCCAGCAGCGTAGGGGGCGCGTGGAATGAGCAGTTCTTC. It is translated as CASSVGGAWNEQFF.

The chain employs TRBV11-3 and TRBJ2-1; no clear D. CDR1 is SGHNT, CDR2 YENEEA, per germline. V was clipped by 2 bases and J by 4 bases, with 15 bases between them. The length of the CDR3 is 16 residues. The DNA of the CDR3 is TGTGCCAGCAGCTTATCTGTCTCGGCAGCTTACAATGAGCAGTTCTTC. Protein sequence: CASSLSVSAAYNEQFF.

The CDR3 DNA reads as TGTGCCAGCAAGACGGGAGGGCCAGGAGATACGCAGTATTTT. This gives the protein CASKTGGPGDTQYF. The chain employs TRBV6-1 and TRBJ2-3; TRBD2 aligns across 8 bases. The CDR3 has 14 amino acids. The V gene end was trimmed by 7 bases and the J gene end by 5 bases; junction bases not matched to a gene: 8. Per germline, CDR1 MNHNS and CDR2 SASEGT.

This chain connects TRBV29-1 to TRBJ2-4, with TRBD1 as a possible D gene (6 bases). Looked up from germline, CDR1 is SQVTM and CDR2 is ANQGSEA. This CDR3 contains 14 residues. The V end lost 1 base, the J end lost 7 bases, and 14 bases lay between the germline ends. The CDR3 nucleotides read TGCAGCGTTGAAGCGATGACAGGAGGCAACATTCAGTACTTC. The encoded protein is CSVEAMTGGNIQYF.

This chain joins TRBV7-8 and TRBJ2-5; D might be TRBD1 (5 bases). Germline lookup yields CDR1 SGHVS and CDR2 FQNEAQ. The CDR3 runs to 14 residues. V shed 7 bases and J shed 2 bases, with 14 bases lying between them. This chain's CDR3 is CASTLQAVQETQYF. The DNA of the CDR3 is TGTGCCAGCACCCTACAGGCTGTTCAAGAGACCCAGTACTTC.

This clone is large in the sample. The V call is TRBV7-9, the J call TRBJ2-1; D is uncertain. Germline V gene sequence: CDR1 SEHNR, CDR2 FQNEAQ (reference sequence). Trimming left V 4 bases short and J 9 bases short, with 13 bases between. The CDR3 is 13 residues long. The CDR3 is CASSSDLGGEQFF. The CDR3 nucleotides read TGTGCCAGCAGCTCAGACTTGGGCGGTGAGCAGTTCTTC.

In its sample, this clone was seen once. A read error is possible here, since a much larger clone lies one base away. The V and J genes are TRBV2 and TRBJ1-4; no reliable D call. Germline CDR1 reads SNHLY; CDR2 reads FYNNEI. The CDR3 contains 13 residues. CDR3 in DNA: TGTACCAGCACAAGGCAGGCTAATGAAAAACTGTTTTTT. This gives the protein CTSTRQANEKLFF.

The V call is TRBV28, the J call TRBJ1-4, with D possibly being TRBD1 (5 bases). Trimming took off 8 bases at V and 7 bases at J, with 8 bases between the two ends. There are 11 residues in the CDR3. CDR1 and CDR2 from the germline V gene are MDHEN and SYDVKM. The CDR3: CASRGLEKLFF. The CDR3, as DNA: TGTGCCAGCCGGGGCCTTGAAAAACTGTTTTTT.

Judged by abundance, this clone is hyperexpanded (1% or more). The CDR3 region has the DNA TGTGCCATCAGCCCATCGGGACTAGCGGCAACGGACACCGGGGAGCTGTTTTTT. Protein product: CAISPSGLAATDTGELFF. The rearrangement uses TRBV10-3 and TRBJ2-2; TRBD2 aligns across 11 bases. The CDR3 consists of 18 residues. The V gene end was trimmed by 6 bases and the J gene end by 3 bases; junction bases not matched to a gene: 12. Germline assignment: CDR1 ENHRY and CDR2 SYGVKD.

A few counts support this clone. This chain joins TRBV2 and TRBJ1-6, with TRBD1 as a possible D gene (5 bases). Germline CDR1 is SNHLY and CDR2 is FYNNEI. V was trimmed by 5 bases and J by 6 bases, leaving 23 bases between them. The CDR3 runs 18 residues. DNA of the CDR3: TGTGCCAGCAGTTCGAGCCCACACAGTGGGGCCCGTAATTCACCCCTCCACTTT. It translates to CASSSSPHSGARNSPLHF.

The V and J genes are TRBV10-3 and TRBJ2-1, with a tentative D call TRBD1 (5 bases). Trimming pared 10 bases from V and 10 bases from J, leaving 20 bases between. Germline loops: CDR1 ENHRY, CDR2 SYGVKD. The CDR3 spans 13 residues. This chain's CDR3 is CASTLDGAREQFF. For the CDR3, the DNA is TGTGCCAGCACCCTCGATGGGGCTAGGGAGCAGTTCTTC.

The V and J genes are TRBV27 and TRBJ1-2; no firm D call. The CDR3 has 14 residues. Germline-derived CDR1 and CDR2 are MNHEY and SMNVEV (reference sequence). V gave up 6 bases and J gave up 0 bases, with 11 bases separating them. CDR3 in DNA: TGTGCCAGCAGCTCGGGGAGTTCTAACTATGGCTACACCTTC. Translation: CASSSGSSNYGYTF.

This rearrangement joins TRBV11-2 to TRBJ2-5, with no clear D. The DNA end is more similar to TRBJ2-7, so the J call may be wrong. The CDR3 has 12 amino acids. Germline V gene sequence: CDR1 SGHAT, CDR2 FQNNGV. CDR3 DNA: TGTGCCAGCAGCTTAACCATAGTCGAGCAGTACTTC. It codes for CASSLTIVEQYF.

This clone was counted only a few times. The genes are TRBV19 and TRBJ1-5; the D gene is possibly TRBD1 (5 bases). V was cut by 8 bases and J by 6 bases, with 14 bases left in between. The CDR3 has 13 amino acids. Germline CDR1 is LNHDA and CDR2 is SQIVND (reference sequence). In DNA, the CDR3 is TGTGCCAGTGTCAGGGAGGGCGGTCAGCCCCAGCATTTT. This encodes CASVREGGQPQHF.

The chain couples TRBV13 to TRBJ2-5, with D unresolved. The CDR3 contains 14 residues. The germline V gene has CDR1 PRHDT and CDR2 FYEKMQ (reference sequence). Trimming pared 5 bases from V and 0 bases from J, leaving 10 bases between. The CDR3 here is CASSPRHNQETQYF. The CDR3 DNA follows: TGTGCCAGCAGCCCCCGTCACAACCAAGAGACCCAGTACTTC.

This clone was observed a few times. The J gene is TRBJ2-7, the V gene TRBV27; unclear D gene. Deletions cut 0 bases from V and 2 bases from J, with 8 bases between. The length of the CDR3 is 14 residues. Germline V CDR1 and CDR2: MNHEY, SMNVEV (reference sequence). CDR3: CASSLSTETYEQYF. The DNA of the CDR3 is TGTGCCAGCAGTTTATCGACGGAAACCTACGAGCAGTACTTC.